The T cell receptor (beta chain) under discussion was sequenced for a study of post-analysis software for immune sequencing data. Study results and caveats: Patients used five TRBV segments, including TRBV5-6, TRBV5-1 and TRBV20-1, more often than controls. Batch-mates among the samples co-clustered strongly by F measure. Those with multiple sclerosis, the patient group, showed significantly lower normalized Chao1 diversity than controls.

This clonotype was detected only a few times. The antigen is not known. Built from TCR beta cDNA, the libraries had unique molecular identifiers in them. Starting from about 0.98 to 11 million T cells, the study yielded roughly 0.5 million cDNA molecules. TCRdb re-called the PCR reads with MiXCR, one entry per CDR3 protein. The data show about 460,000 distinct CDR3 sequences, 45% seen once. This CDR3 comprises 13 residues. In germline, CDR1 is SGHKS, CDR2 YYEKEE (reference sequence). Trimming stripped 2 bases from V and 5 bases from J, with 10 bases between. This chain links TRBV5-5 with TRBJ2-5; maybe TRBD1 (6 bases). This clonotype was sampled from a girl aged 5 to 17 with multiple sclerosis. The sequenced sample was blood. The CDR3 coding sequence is TGTGCCAGCAGCTTTAACAGGGAGGAGACCCAGTACTTC. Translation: CASSFNREETQYF.